This TCR beta chain was sequenced for a study of metastatic and nonmetastatic thyroid tumors (dated by TCRdb to the early 2020s). Background on the whole study: The researchers compared repertoires between peripheral blood samples and tumor or nodule tissue samples from patients with malignant or benign thyroid disease. Overall study outcomes, separate from this receptor: In both blood and tumor samples, malignant tumors were reported to have significantly higher TCR beta diversity than benign nodules.

The library was generated by PCR. Sequenced on an Illumina HiSeq 4000. High-throughput sequencing was used to profile the TCR beta-chain CDR3 region of every patient. The study's processing was this. Drawing on CDR3 differences between clinicopathological groups, the researchers built a classifier meant to tell apart patients with distant-metastatic papillary thyroid cancer. To measure repertoire diversity the researchers used the Shannon index, while the Morisita-Horn index served to gauge how similar the tumor and blood repertoires were. TCRdb ran its own pipeline on the public reads, namely fastp trimming at Q25 and MiXCR clone calling, and kept in-frame beta chains. These V and J calls originate from TCRdb's pipeline instead of the authors' own analysis. In all, the sample holds over 6,500 clones, and over 25% of those were seen once. The ten largest clones add up to just under 30% of the sample.

The CDR3 has 15 amino acids, counting the end cysteine and phenylalanine. Kept here is only the CDR3 DNA, which spans 45 bases and is read in frame from base 1. V and J are trimmed by 5 bases and 3 bases, and the gene matches miss 8 bases of the junction. For CDR1 and CDR2, the germline V gene (reference sequence) lists LNHNV and YYDKDF. This clone has only a few counts. Its antigen is not yet known. It has no much larger one-base neighbor in the sample; base qualities were not kept. No patient had received any treatment before thyroid surgery. Using T-cell receptor beta sequencing, the researchers looked back retrospectively at clinical samples from patients, gathered between the early 2010s and the late 2010s.

The material sequenced was tumor tissue. The chain is encoded by TRBV15 joined to TRBJ2-3, and TRBD2 aligns with 7 junction nucleotides. The receptor comes from a female donor with papillary thyroid cancer or a benign thyroid nodule (not recorded which). Some clones in this sample may be carry-over from other donors' samples. The DNA reads as follows: TGTGCCACCAGCGGGGAGTGGGGGGGAACAGATACGCAGTATTTT. Its amino acids are CATSGEWGGTDTQYF.